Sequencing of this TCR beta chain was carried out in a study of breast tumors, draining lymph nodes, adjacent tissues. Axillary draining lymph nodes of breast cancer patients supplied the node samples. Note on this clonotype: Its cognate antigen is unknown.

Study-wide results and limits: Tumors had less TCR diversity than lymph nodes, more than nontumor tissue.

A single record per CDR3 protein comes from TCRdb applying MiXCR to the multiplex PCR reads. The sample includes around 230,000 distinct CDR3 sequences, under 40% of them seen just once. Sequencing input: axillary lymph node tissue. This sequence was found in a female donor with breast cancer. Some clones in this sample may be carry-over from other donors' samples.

CDR3 sequence reads: CSVLDGGSGYF. As DNA, the CDR3 is TGCAGCGTTCTGGACGGCGGGTCTGGGTATTTT. The V gene is TRBV29-1, the J gene TRBJ2-3; weak D call: TRBD2 (5 bases). V gave up 5 bases and J gave up 14 bases, with 17 bases separating them. The CDR3 loop spans 11 amino acids. CDR1 is SQVTM and CDR2 is ANQGSEA in the germline V gene.